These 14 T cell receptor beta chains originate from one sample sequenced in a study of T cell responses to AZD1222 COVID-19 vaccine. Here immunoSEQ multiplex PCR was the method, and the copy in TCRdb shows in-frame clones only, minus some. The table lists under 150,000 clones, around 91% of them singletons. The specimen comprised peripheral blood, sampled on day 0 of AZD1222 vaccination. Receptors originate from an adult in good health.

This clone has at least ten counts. The CDR3 spells CASSEGGDTGELFF. CDR3 DNA: TGTGCCAGCAGCGAGGGGGGAGACACCGGGGAGCTGTTTTTT. The V gene is TRBV6-4, the J gene TRBJ2-2; D tentatively fits TRBD1 or TRBD2 (6 bases each). There are 14 residues in the CDR3. The V end was cut by 6 bases, the J end by 3 bases, with 11 bases between. Germline CDR1 MRHNA, CDR2 SNTAGT.

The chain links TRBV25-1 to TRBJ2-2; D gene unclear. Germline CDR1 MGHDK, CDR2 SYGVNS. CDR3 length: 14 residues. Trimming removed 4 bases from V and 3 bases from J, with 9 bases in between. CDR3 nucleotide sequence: TGTGCCAGCAGTGGGGCGTGGGACACCGGGGAGCTGTTTTTT. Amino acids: CASSGAWDTGELFF.

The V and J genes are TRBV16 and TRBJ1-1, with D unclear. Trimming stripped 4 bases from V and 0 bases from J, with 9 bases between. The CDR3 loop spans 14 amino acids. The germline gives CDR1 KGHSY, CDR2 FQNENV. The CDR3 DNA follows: TGTGCCAGCAGCCTCGGGATAGTGAACACTGAAGCTTTCTTT. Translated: CASSLGIVNTEAFF.

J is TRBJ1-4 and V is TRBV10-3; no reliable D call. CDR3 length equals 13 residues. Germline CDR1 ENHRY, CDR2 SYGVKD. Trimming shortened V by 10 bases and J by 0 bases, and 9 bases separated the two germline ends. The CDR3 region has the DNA TGTGCCACCACACCCTCAACTAATGAAAAACTGTTTTTT. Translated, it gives CATTPSTNEKLFF.

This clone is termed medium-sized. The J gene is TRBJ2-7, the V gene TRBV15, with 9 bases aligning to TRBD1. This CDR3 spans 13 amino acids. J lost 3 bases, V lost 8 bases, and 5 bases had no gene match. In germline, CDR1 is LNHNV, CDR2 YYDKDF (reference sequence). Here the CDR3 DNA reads TGTGCCACCGGGACAGGGACCATCTACGAGCAGTACTTC. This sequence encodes CATGTGTIYEQYF.

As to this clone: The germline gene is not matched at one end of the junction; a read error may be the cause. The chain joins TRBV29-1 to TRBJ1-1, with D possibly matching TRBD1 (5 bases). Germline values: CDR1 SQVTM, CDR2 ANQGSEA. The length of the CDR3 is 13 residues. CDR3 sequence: CSVTGELNTEAFF. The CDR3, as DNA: TGCAGCGTTACGGGGGAATTGAATACTGAAGCTTTCTTT.

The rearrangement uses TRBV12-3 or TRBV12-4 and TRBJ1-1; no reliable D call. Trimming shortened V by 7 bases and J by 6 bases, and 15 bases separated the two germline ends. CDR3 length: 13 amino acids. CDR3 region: CASTPRLGPEAFF. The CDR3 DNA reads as TGTGCCAGCACCCCAAGGTTGGGTCCTGAAGCTTTCTTT.

CDR3: CASSREPGLDLETQYF. CDR3 sequence (DNA): TGTGCCAGCAGTCGGGAACCGGGACTAGATTTAGAGACCCAGTACTTC. The chain uses TRBV7-3 and TRBJ2-5; TRBD2 aligns across 8 bases. This CDR3 is 16 amino acids long. CDR1 is SGHTA, CDR2 FQGTGA, per germline. The V gene end was trimmed by 6 bases and the J gene end by 4 bases; junction bases not matched to a gene: 13.

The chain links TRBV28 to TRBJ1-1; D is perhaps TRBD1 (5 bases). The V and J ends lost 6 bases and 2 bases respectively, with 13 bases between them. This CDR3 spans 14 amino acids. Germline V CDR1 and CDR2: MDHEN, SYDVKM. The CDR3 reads CASRGFRDNTEAFF. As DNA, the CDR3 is TGTGCCAGCAGGGGATTCAGGGATAACACTGAAGCTTTCTTT. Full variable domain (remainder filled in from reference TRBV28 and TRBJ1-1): DVKVTQSSRYLVKRTGEKVFLECVQDMDHENMFWYRQDPGLGLRLIYFSYDVKMKEKGDIPEGYSVSREKKERFSLILESASTNQTSMYLCASRGFRDNTEAFFGQGTRLTVV.

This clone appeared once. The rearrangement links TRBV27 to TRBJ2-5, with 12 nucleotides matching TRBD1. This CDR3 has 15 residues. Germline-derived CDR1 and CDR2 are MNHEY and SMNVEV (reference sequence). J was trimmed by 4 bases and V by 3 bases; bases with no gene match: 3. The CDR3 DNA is TGTGCCAGCAGTTTCGGGACAGGGGGCGGAGAGACCCAGTACTTC. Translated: CASSFGTGGGETQYF.

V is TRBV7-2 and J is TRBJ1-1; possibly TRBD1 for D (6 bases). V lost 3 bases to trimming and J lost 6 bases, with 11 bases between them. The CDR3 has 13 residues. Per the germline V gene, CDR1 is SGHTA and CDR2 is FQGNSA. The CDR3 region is CASSFRGAAEAFF. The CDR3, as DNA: TGTGCCAGCAGCTTCCGGGGGGCCGCTGAAGCTTTCTTT.

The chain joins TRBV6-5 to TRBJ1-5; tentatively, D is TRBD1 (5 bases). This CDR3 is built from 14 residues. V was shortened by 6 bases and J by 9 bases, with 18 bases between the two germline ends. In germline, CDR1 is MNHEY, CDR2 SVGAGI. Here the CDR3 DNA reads TGTGCCAGCAGCCCCCGGGGCGGCCTTTGGCCCCAGCATTTT. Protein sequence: CASSPRGGLWPQHF.

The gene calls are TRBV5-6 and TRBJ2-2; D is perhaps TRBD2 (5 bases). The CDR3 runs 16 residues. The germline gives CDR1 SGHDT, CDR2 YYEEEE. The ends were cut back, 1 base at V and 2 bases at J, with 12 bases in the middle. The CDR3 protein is CASSLSRAANTGELFF. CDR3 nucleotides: TGTGCCAGCAGCTTGAGCAGAGCGGCCAACACCGGGGAGCTGTTTTTT. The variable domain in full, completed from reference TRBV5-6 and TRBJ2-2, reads DAGVTQSPTHLIKTRGQQVTLRCSPKSGHDTVSWYQQALGQGPQFIFQYYEEEERQRGNFPDRFSGHQFPNYSSELNVNALLLGDSALYLCASSLSRAANTGELFFGEGSRLTVL.

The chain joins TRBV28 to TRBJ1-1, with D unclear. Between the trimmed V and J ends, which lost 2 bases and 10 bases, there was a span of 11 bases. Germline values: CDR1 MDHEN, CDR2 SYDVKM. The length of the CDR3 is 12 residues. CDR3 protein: CASSLGEKGAFF. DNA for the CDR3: TGTGCCAGCAGTTTAGGGGAAAAGGGAGCTTTCTTT.